The T cell receptor beta chain described here comes from a study of OX40 agonist ivuxolimab in advanced cancers. About the research overall: Patients in the trial were receiving intravenous ivuxolimab every 2 weeks, at doses of 0.01 to 10 mg/kg. General study points: No antigen was identified for the clonally expanded peripheral T cells.

Assay: immunoSEQ multiplex PCR; the TCRdb copy retains only in-frame clones and omits some. The sample includes approximately 84,000 clones, 75% to 90% seen only once; the top ten take approximately 2.6%. Details on this clone: Its target is unknown.

This clonotype originated in an adult with an advanced solid tumor such as melanoma, head and neck, liver or kidney cancer. This specimen was CD4+ or CD8+ T cells sorted from blood, taken in a trial of the OX40 agonist ivuxolimab.

Here the CDR3 reads CASSIVGQKLTDTQYF. The CDR3, as DNA: TGTGCCAGTAGTATAGTAGGACAGAAACTCACAGATACGCAGTATTTT. V gene TRBV19 combines with J gene TRBJ2-3, with a possible D match to TRBD1 (6 bases). The CDR3 is 16 residues long. CDR1 LNHDA and CDR2 SQIVND come from the germline V gene (reference sequence). V gave up 1 base and J gave up 2 bases, with 13 bases separating them.